The clone carrying this T cell receptor beta chain has only one observation. There are 12 residues in the CDR3. Trimming took 4 bases from V and 8 from J, leaving 11 bases between them. The authors' processing: Counts of nucleated cells, estimated from reference gene primer amplification, were obtained. Sequenced by immunoSEQ multiplex PCR; TCRdb stores in-frame clones only, minus some. Clone size and the V and J calls come from that table; the DNA yielded D and trimming. The table shows 300,000 or so clones, with around 85% occurring only once. The entry originates in a study of blood T cell repertoires in COVID-19. Across the study: From the United States, Italy and Spain came samples of acute and convalescent COVID-19. The cDNA or gDNA used as material had been derived from T cells, B-cell-depleted T cells, or PBMCs.

The sample consisted of peripheral blood. The clonotype originates from a woman aged 50 to 60 with active or convalescent COVID-19. The chain joins TRBV12-3 or TRBV12-4 to TRBJ1-1, with D perhaps TRBD1 (5 bases). DNA for the CDR3: TGTGCCAGCAGTTCCCGCCGGGGGGAAGCTTTCTTT. This gives the protein CASSSRRGEAFF.